Below are 21 T cell receptor beta chains sequenced from a single sample in a study of early T cells in non-severe SARS-CoV-2 infection. TCRdb itself ran the 5' RACE reads through MiXCR, one entry per CDR3 protein. Of fewer than 60,000 distinct CDR3 sequences in the sample, about 9.3% were seen once. Material for sequencing was whole blood. The receptors here all came from an adult who was a healthcare worker with PCR-confirmed SARS-CoV-2 infection or an uninfected control (not recorded which).

This clonotype was seen more than once but under ten times. The chain recombines TRBV2 with TRBJ2-1, with D tentatively TRBD1 (5 bases). V was trimmed by 4 bases and J by 0 bases, leaving 13 bases between them. In germline, CDR1 is SNHLY, CDR2 FYNNEI. This CDR3 spans 16 amino acids. The CDR3 spells CASSALAGYSYNEQFF. The CDR3 bases are TGTGCCAGCAGTGCTTTGGCAGGGTACTCCTACAATGAGCAGTTCTTC.

In its sample, this clonotype was seen many times. The rearrangement uses TRBV28 and TRBJ2-7; D tentatively reads TRBD1 or TRBD2 (5 bases each). Germline V gene sequence: CDR1 MDHEN, CDR2 SYDVKM. Trimming stripped 6 bases from V and 0 bases from J, with 12 bases between. CDR3 length: 14 amino acids. The CDR3 is CASRGDGFSYEQYF. In DNA form, the CDR3 reads TGTGCCAGCAGGGGGGACGGTTTCTCCTACGAGCAGTACTTC.

This clonotype occurred many times. The V and J genes are TRBV7-9 and TRBJ2-1, with 12 bases identical to TRBD2. Germline trimming cut 5 bases from V and 10 bases from J; bases unmatched to any gene: 15. Germline CDR1 reads SEHNR; CDR2 reads FQNEAQ (reference sequence). The CDR3 length is 17 residues. This chain's CDR3 is CASSPPRTSGTPSEQFF. DNA of the CDR3: TGTGCCAGCAGCCCACCCAGGACTAGCGGGACCCCTTCGGAGCAGTTCTTC.

This clonotype was observed many times. The genes are TRBV19 and TRBJ1-1; D call uncertain. Trimming pared 3 bases from V and 3 bases from J, leaving 5 bases between. The CDR3 is 12 amino acids. The germline gives CDR1 LNHDA, CDR2 SQIVND (reference sequence). CDR3 DNA sequence: TGTGCCAGTAGTATTCGGTACACTGAAGCTTTCTTT. Protein sequence: CASSIRYTEAFF.

There are many counts of this clonotype. The rearrangement uses TRBV20-1 and TRBJ2-2, with a tentative D call TRBD1 (6 bases). Germline V gene sequence: CDR1 DFQATT, CDR2 SNEGSKA (reference sequence). The V end was cut by 6 bases, the J end by 0 bases, with 14 bases between. The CDR3 contains 15 residues. The CDR3 sequence is CSANTGTPNTGELFF. DNA for the CDR3: TGCAGTGCGAATACCGGGACACCGAACACCGGGGAGCTGTTTTTT.

This clonotype has ten or more counts. The CDR3 DNA follows: TGTGCCAGCAGCTTAAGGCTAGCGGAGCACAATGAGCAGTTCTTC. It codes for CASSLRLAEHNEQFF. The chain carries TRBV7-3 and TRBJ2-1; 7 nucleotides align to TRBD2. V shed 1 base and J 5 bases; nucleotides not matched to a gene: 5. Germline loops: CDR1 SGHTA, CDR2 FQGTGA. CDR3 length equals 15 residues.

This clonotype has at least ten counts. V gene TRBV24-1 combines with J gene TRBJ1-5; D is ambiguous. V was cut by 3 bases and J by 4 bases, with 15 bases left in between. Germline assignment: CDR1 KGHDR and CDR2 SFDVKD. This CDR3 contains 16 residues. The CDR3 loop is CATSDGRTGRNQPQHF. The CDR3 nucleotides are TGTGCCACCAGTGATGGCAGGACGGGTAGAAATCAGCCCCAGCATTTT.

This chain's CDR3 is CASSQLGQGNTGELFF. Written as DNA, the CDR3 is TGTGCCAGCAGCCAACTTGGACAGGGGAACACCGGGGAGCTGTTTTTT. This chain joins TRBV3-1 and TRBJ2-2; 8 nucleotides line up with TRBD1. CDR1 and CDR2 (germline): LGHDT, YNNKEL (reference sequence). The CDR3 extends over 16 amino acids. Germline trimming cut 2 bases from V and 1 base from J; bases unmatched to any gene: 3.

This clonotype has ten or more counts. This chain links TRBV7-8 with TRBJ1-4; D uncertain. Trimming took off 7 bases at V and 0 bases at J, with 6 bases between the two ends. This CDR3 is 13 amino acids long. Per the germline V gene, CDR1 is SGHVS and CDR2 is FQNEAQ. CDR3 bases: TGTGCCAGCACCCCTTCAACTAATGAAAAACTGTTTTTT. This codes for CASTPSTNEKLFF.

There are many counts of this clonotype. The chain joins TRBV5-4 to TRBJ2-3; D might be TRBD1 (5 bases). CDR1 and CDR2 from the germline V gene are SGHNT and YYREEE (reference sequence). CDR3 length: 14 residues. V was shortened by 6 bases and J by 2 bases, with 13 bases between the two germline ends. The DNA for the CDR3 is TGTGCCAGCACAGTGGGGCCCGACACAGATACGCAGTATTTT. Its protein product is CASTVGPDTDTQYF.

The rearrangement links TRBV5-4 to TRBJ2-7; TRBD2 aligns across 10 bases. This CDR3 spans 16 amino acids. The V and J ends lost 0 bases and 3 bases, in that order; junction bases with no gene match: 6. CDR1 is SGHNT and CDR2 is YYREEE in the germline V gene (reference sequence). This chain's CDR3 is CASSLAVPSGSYEQYF. Written as DNA, the CDR3 is TGTGCCAGCAGCTTGGCCGTCCCTAGCGGGAGCTACGAGCAGTACTTC.

This clonotype was seen only a few times. The chain employs TRBV5-1 and TRBJ2-3, with 7 bases lining up with TRBD1. The CDR3 totals 16 residues. The germline V gene has CDR1 SGHRS and CDR2 YFSETQ. J was trimmed by 4 bases and V by 0 bases; bases with no gene match: 8. CDR3 sequence: CASSLEGGSMADTQYF. The DNA for the CDR3 is TGCGCCAGCAGCTTGGAAGGGGGCAGTATGGCAGATACGCAGTATTTT.

This clonotype turned up a few times. The chain links TRBV29-1 to TRBJ2-3, with TRBD2 matching 8 bases. CDR1 SQVTM and CDR2 ANQGSEA come from the germline V gene. J was trimmed by 5 bases and V by 3 bases; bases with no gene match: 7. The CDR3 is 14 residues long. The CDR3 is CSVDPAGVGDTQYF. DNA for the CDR3: TGCAGCGTTGACCCAGCGGGAGTTGGAGATACGCAGTATTTT.

This clonotype has ten or more counts. This chain joins TRBV28 and TRBJ2-1, with TRBD1 as a possible D gene (6 bases). Germline V gives CDR1 MDHEN, CDR2 SYDVKM. The CDR3 sequence is 17 residues long. Trimming pared 5 bases from V and 3 bases from J, leaving 20 bases between. CDR3 protein: CASSPLFGGEDYNEQFF. CDR3 DNA: TGTGCCAGCAGTCCCCTCTTTGGGGGCGAGGACTACAATGAGCAGTTCTTC.

This clonotype was recorded many times. The rearrangement joins TRBV12-3 or TRBV12-4 to TRBJ1-1; 11 nucleotides agree with TRBD1. J gave up 0 bases and V 10 bases, and 10 bases lay outside the gene matches. CDR3 length: 16 amino acids. The CDR3, as DNA: TGTGCCACATCTCGGGACAGGGGGACTATGAACACTGAAGCTTTCTTT. It codes for CATSRDRGTMNTEAFF.

This clonotype came up many times. J is TRBJ2-7 and V is TRBV19, with TRBD2 matching 7 bases. Trimming cost V 3 bases and J 1 base; bases outside gene matches: 6. The CDR3 spans 15 residues. The germline V gene encodes CDR1 LNHDA and CDR2 SQIVND (reference sequence). The CDR3 DNA is TGTGCCAGTAGTATGGGTCTAGCGGTGTCCTACGAGCAGTACTTC. The encoded protein is CASSMGLAVSYEQYF.

In this sample, this clonotype turned up many times. The chain links TRBV16 to TRBJ1-5, with a possible D match to TRBD1 (6 bases). Germline CDR1 is KGHSY and CDR2 is FQNENV. The length of the CDR3 is 14 residues. Between the trimmed V and J ends, which lost 0 bases and 7 bases, there was a span of 10 bases. The chain's CDR3 is CASSQSRGSQPQHF. The CDR3 DNA reads TGTGCCAGCAGCCAATCCAGGGGTTCGCAGCCCCAGCATTTT.

This clonotype was seen more than once but under ten times. The CDR3 DNA is TGTGCCAGCAGTCCCCGACTAGCGGGAGCGGCCATCAGTGAGCAGTTCTTC. As protein: CASSPRLAGAAISEQFF. The chain links TRBV6-5 to TRBJ2-1; 12 bases are shared with TRBD2. This CDR3 is 17 amino acids long. J was trimmed by 9 bases and V by 5 bases; bases with no gene match: 14. Germline assignment: CDR1 MNHEY and CDR2 SVGAGI.

This clonotype has ten or more counts. J is TRBJ1-1 and V is TRBV5-6, with D unclear. The CDR3 is 16 residues long. The germline V and J ends were trimmed by 1 base and 2 bases, with 15 bases remaining between them. Germline lookup yields CDR1 SGHDT and CDR2 YYEEEE. In DNA form, the CDR3 reads TGTGCCAGCAGCTTGCCAACCCGTGAGGGAAACACTGAAGCTTTCTTT. It yields the protein CASSLPTREGNTEAFF.

On this clonotype itself: A much larger clone differs by one base, so this may be a read error. The chain couples TRBV4-3 to TRBJ2-1, with D perhaps TRBD1 (6 bases). The germline V gene has CDR1 LGHNA and CDR2 YSLEER. This CDR3 region has 13 residues. The CDR3 sequence: CASSQDLDSERFF. As DNA, the CDR3 is TGCGCCAGCAGCCAAGATCTGGACAGTGAGCGGTTCTTC.

This clonotype was seen a handful of times. This rearrangement joins TRBV19 to TRBJ2-7; weak D call: TRBD2 (6 bases). The CDR3 runs to 15 residues. V lost 0 bases and J lost 5, with 14 bases in between. CDR1 is LNHDA and CDR2 is SQIVND in the germline V gene (reference sequence). The CDR3 sequence: CASSIEAGRSDEQYF. As DNA, the CDR3 is TGTGCCAGTAGTATAGAGGCGGGAAGGTCTGACGAGCAGTACTTC.